A single sample gave rise to the 18 T cell receptor beta chains below, sequenced in a study of blood T cells in healthy people across ages. Sample-barcoded 5' priming and a J-beta primer mix drove a second PCR of about 6 to 12 cycles. TCRdb re-called the 5' RACE reads through MiXCR, storing one row per CDR3 protein. The table lists some 760,000 distinct CDR3 sequences, roughly 25% of them singletons. The same data also went into a second study, on T cells of mothers and their children.

The sequencing sample was made of blood. The receptor set was obtained from a boy younger than 18 in good health.

This clonotype was counted between two and nine times. One junction end disagrees with the germline gene, perhaps due to a read error. V gene TRBV7-6 combines with J gene TRBJ2-1; D is uncertain. The CDR3 has 13 amino acids. CDR1 and CDR2 (germline): SGHVS, FNYEAQ. DNA for the CDR3: TGCGCCAGCAGCTTAGAGTTCGGCAATGAGCAGTTCTTC. Its protein is CASSLEFGNEQFF. Filled out from reference TRBV7-6 and TRBJ2-1, the complete variable domain reads GAGVSQSPRYKVTKRGQDVALRCDPISGHVSLYWYRQALGQGPEFLTYFNYEAQQDKSGLPNDRFSAERPEGSISTLTIQRTEQRDSAMYRCASSLEFGNEQFFGPGTRLTVL.

This clonotype was counted a few times. The rearrangement links TRBV7-9 to TRBJ2-5; D gene uncertain. V lost 2 bases, J lost 2 bases, and 9 bases lay in between. Germline CDR1 and CDR2: SEHNR and FQNEAQ (reference sequence). CDR3 size: 14 residues. The CDR3 reads CASSLPDQQETQYF. CDR3 nucleotides: TGTGCCAGCAGCTTACCAGACCAACAAGAGACCCAGTACTTC.

This clonotype was counted a few times. CDR3 nucleotides: TGTGCCAGCAGCTCGACAGGGGAGGACGCTGAAGCTTTCTTT. It translates to CASSSTGEDAEAFF. The chain uses TRBV7-2 and TRBJ1-1, with 8 bases fitting TRBD1. Germline V gene data show CDR1 as SGHTA and CDR2 as FQGNSA. J gave up 6 bases and V 4 bases, and 7 bases lay outside the gene matches. CDR3 length: 14 amino acids.

This clonotype was observed a few times. The chain employs TRBV2 and TRBJ2-5; D gene uncertain. The length of the CDR3 is 12 residues. Trimming shortened V by 5 bases and J by 5 bases, and 9 bases separated the two germline ends. CDR1 and CDR2 from the germline V gene are SNHLY and FYNNEI. CDR3 nucleotides: TGTGCCAGCAGTTACGCTCGGGAGACCCAGTACTTC. It specifies CASSYARETQYF.

Many counts were recorded for this clonotype. The chain is built from TRBV24-1 and TRBJ2-5; D might be TRBD1 or TRBD2, each matching 5 bases. The CDR3 covers 12 residues. V gave up 5 bases and J gave up 4 bases, with 7 bases separating them. Looked up from germline, CDR1 is KGHDR and CDR2 is SFDVKD. CDR3 protein: CATSAGTETQYF. In DNA form, the CDR3 reads TGTGCCACCAGTGCAGGGACAGAGACCCAGTACTTC.

Concerning this clonotype: The junction shows a germline mismatch at one end, possibly a read error. J is TRBJ2-5 and V is TRBV7-3; weak D call: TRBD2 (6 bases). CDR3 length equals 15 residues. The germline V gene encodes CDR1 SGHTA and CDR2 FQGTGA. In DNA form, the CDR3 reads TGTGCCAGCAGCCCAACCTCGGGGGACCCAGAGATCCAGTACTTC. This translates into CASSPTSGDPEIQYF.

The chain has TRBV20-1 and TRBJ1-2; possibly TRBD1 for D (5 bases). V was shortened by 4 bases and J by 7 bases, with 16 bases between the two germline ends. From germline, CDR1 is DFQATT and CDR2 SNEGSKA (reference sequence). This CDR3 has 13 amino acids. The CDR3 DNA follows: TGCAGTGCTACGGATGACAGCACTTCTGGCTACACCTTC. Translating it yields CSATDDSTSGYTF.

CDR3 protein: CASSVGDRWDTQYF. In DNA, the CDR3 is TGTGCCAGCAGCGTGGGGGACAGGTGGGATACGCAGTATTTT. The J gene is TRBJ2-3, the V gene TRBV9, with 8 bases that match TRBD1. V lost 2 bases and J lost 6; bases outside the gene matches: 5. The length of the CDR3 is 14 residues. Germline-derived CDR1 and CDR2 are SGDLS and YYNGEE.

This rearrangement joins TRBV5-6 to TRBJ2-7, with 8 positions matching TRBD1. The CDR3 is made up of 15 amino acids. V lost 4 bases to trimming and J lost 4 bases; unmatched junction nucleotides: 10. CDR1 SGHDT and CDR2 YYEEEE come from the germline V gene. DNA for the CDR3: TGTGCCAGCAGCCCCAACAGGGGGTTGCAATACGAGCAGTACTTC. The encoded protein is CASSPNRGLQYEQYF. The full variable domain, completed using reference TRBV5-6 and TRBJ2-7, is DAGVTQSPTHLIKTRGQQVTLRCSPKSGHDTVSWYQQALGQGPQFIFQYYEEEERQRGNFPDRFSGHQFPNYSSELNVNALLLGDSALYLCASSPNRGLQYEQYFGPGTRLTVT.

This clonotype was seen a handful of times. This chain connects TRBV12-3 or TRBV12-4 to TRBJ2-5; 10 nucleotides agree with TRBD2. The CDR3 has 14 amino acids. V was pared by 4 bases and J by 3 bases, with 2 bases of the junction left unmatched. The DNA of the CDR3 is TGTGCCAGCAGTTCTAGCGGGGGAAAAGAGACCCAGTACTTC. As protein: CASSSSGGKETQYF.

The V gene is TRBV7-3, the J gene TRBJ2-3; TRBD2 agrees at 9 bases. This CDR3 has 13 residues. Germline CDR1 reads SGHTA; CDR2 reads FQGTGA. The V segment lost 8 bases and the J segment 4 bases; nucleotides outside the gene matches: 4. CDR3 coding DNA: TGTGCCAGCGCGCGGGGGGGCCCAGATACGCAGTATTTT. Its translation is CASARGGPDTQYF.

V gene TRBV12-3 or TRBV12-4 combines with J gene TRBJ2-7, with D perhaps matching TRBD1 (6 bases). Between the trimmed V and J ends, which lost 0 bases and 5 bases, there was a span of 14 bases. The length of the CDR3 is 15 residues. The CDR3 DNA is TGTGCCAGCAGTTTAGCAAACAGGGTTGGCGACGAGCAGTACTTC. This sequence encodes CASSLANRVGDEQYF.

This clonotype was counted between two and nine times. The rearrangement uses TRBV20-1 and TRBJ2-3, with D possibly matching TRBD1 (6 bases). Germline CDR1 DFQATT, CDR2 SNEGSKA (reference sequence). CDR3 length: 15 residues. Trimming left V 4 bases short and J 4 bases short, with 18 bases between. CDR3 sequence (DNA): TGCAGTGCTATCCATCCACTAAGGGGGTCAGATACGCAGTATTTT. It is translated as CSAIHPLRGSDTQYF.

The genes are TRBV20-1 and TRBJ2-1, with D perhaps matching TRBD2 (6 bases). The length of the CDR3 is 15 residues. CDR1 and CDR2 from the germline V gene are DFQATT and SNEGSKA (reference sequence). V was cut by 0 bases and J by 8 bases, with 17 bases left in between. As DNA, the CDR3 is TGCAGTGCTAGAGAGGGGGGAGATTTTCGGGATGAGCAGTTCTTC. This translates into CSAREGGDFRDEQFF.

The rearrangement joins TRBV6-2 or TRBV6-3 to TRBJ2-7; the match to TRBD2 covers 9 bases. This CDR3 spans 15 amino acids. J was trimmed by 0 bases and V by 6 bases; bases with no gene match: 6. From germline, CDR1 is MNHEY and CDR2 SVGEGT. CDR3 sequence: CASRPSGDLSYEQYF. Written as DNA, the CDR3 is TGTGCCAGCAGACCTAGCGGGGACCTCTCCTACGAGCAGTACTTC.

The chain is built from TRBV6-1 and TRBJ2-5; 9 bases match TRBD2. CDR1 MNHNS and CDR2 SASEGT come from the germline V gene. J was trimmed by 0 bases and V by 2 bases; bases with no gene match: 1. CDR3 length: 15 amino acids. CDR3 residues: CASSEIAGDQETQYF. The CDR3 DNA follows: TGTGCCAGCAGTGAAATAGCGGGGGACCAAGAGACCCAGTACTTC.

This clonotype turned up a few times. This chain links TRBV28 with TRBJ2-7; 9 positions agree with TRBD2. The junction had 9 bases not matched to a gene; V was cut back by 4 bases and J by 2 bases. Germline values: CDR1 MDHEN, CDR2 SYDVKM. The CDR3 has 16 residues. CDR3 sequence (DNA): TGTGCCAGCAGTTCCGGGGGCGGGAGGGTAACCTACGAGCAGTACTTC. Its translation: CASSSGGGRVTYEQYF.

The CDR3 DNA follows: TGCAGTGCACAGCGGGAGGGTAGGTGGGATGAGCAGTTCTTC. Residues: CSAQREGRWDEQFF. The chain employs TRBV20-1 and TRBJ2-5; 10 bases agree with TRBD2. The J call may be incorrect, as the DNA end agrees better with TRBJ2-1. This CDR3 is built from 14 residues. Looked up from germline, CDR1 is DFQATT and CDR2 is SNEGSKA (reference sequence).